The present entry profiles one TCR beta chain with its context. Its cognate antigen is unknown. Peripheral blood was drawn, about 9.1 milliliters per donor. These data originate in a study of blood T cells in healthy people across ages. Study-level results: Among long-lived donors, naive CD4+ cells were more numerous and diversity higher than in aged donors.

Using a J-beta primer mix together with a sample-barcoded 5' primer, a second PCR was run for roughly 6 to 11 cycles. A 12-random-nucleotide template-switch adaptor tagged each cDNA molecule. Each sample yielded at least 2.5 million CDR3-containing paired-end reads. From the 5' RACE reads, TCRdb called clonotypes with MiXCR, one entry per CDR3 protein. Among about 1 million distinct CDR3 sequences listed, 45% were seen once. After removal of 3 bases from V and 5 bases from J, the junction contained 11 bases not matched to a gene. Looked up from germline, CDR1 is SGHVS and CDR2 is FQNEAQ. The CDR3 spans 16 residues.

Input material: blood. The chain employs TRBV7-8 and TRBJ2-3; 7 bases are shared with TRBD2. The sequence came from a woman aged 55-70 years in good health. CDR3 protein: CASSLISGISLDTQYF. In nucleotides, the CDR3 is TGTGCCAGCAGCTTGATCAGCGGGATAAGTTTAGATACGCAGTATTTT.